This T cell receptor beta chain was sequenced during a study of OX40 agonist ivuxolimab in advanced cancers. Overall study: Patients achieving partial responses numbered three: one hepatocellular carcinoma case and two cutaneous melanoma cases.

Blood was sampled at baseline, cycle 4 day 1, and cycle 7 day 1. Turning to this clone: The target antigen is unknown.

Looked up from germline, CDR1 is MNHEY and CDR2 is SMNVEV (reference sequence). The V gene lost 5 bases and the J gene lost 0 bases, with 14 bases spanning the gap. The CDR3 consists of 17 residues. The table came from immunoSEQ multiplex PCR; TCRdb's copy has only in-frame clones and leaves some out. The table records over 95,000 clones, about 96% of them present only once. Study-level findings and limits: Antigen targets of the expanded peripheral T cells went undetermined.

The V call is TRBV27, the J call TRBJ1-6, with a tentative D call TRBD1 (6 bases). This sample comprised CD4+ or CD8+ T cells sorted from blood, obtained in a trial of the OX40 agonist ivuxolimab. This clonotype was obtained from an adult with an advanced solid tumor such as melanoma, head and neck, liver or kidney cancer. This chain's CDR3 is CASSVRGDNSYNSPLHF. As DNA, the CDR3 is TGTGCCAGCAGTGTCCGGGGGGACAACTCCTATAATTCACCCCTCCACTTT.